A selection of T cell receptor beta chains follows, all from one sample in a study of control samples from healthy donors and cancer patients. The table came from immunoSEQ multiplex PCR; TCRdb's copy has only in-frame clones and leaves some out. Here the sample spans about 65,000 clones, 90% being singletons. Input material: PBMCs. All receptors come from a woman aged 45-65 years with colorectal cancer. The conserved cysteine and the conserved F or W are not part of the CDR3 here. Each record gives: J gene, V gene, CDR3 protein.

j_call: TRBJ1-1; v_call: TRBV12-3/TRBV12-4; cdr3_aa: ASSLGVSTEAF
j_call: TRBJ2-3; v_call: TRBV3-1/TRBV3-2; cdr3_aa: ASSQARVAQY
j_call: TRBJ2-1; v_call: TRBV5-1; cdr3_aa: ASSFTSRSYNEQF
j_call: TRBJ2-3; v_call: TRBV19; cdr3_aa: ASSIARLTDTQY
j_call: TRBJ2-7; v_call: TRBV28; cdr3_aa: ASSGDLYEQY
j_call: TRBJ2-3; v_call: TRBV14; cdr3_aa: ASSQTTTTYSTDTQY
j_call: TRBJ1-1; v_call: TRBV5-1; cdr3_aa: ASSLGMNTEAF
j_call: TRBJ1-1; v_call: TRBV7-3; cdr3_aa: ASSLDRGNTEAF
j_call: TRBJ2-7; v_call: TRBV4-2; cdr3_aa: ASSQDWSRGAYEQY
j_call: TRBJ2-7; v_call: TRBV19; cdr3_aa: ASSIRQGSYEQY
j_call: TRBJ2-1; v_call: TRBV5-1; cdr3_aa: ASSLVGTPNEQF
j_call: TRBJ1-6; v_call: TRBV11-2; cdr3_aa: ASSLDRSPLH
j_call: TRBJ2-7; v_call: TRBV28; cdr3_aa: ASSLLGRDEQY
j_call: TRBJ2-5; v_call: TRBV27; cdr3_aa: ASSSTGAAKTQY
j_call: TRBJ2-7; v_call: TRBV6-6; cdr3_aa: ASSYSTGTGSYEQY
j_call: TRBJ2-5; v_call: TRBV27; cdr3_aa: ASSKGVQETQY
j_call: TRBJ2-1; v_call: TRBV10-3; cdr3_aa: AIKASSDSYNEQF
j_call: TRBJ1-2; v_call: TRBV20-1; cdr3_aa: SASRYYGYT
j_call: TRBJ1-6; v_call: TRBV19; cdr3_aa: ASRTGNSPLH
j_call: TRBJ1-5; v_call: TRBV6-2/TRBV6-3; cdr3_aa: ASSDSNQPQH
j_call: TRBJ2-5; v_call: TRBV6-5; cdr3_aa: ASRTGNQETQY
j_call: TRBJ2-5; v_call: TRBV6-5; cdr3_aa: ASSYSGGRETQY
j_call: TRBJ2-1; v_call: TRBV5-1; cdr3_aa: ASSPGQPYNEQF
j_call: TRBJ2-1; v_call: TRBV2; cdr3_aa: ASSEAPGGRIINEQF
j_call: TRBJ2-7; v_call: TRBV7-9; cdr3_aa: ASSLDPGQGTYEQY
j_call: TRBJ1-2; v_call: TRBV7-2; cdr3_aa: ASSLAGFRWGVPT
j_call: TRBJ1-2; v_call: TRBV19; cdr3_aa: ASRTNQGVGGYT
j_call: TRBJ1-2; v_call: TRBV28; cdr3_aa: ASSLLRRRNYGYT
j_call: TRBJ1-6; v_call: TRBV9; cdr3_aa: ASSDGADRDNSPLH
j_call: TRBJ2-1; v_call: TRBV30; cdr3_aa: AWSLGTREEHEQF
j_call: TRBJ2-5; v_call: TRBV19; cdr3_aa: ASKNRGQETQY
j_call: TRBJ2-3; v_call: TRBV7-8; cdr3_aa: ASSLVSGPTDTQY